Below are 9 T cell receptor beta chains sequenced from a single sample in a study of T cells after yellow fever vaccination. Each CDR3 protein gets one entry after TCRdb re-called the 5' RACE reads with MiXCR. The sample includes 29,000 or so distinct CDR3 sequences, roughly 6.3% of them seen just once. The sequencing used PBMCs, either bulk or a sorted T-cell subset (CD4+, CD8+, memory, or dextramer-sorted; not recorded which), collected on the day of the yellow fever booster vaccination. The receptors derive from a man younger than 40 who received the YFV17D yellow fever vaccine.

At least ten counts were recorded for this clonotype. The chain combines TRBV6-5 with TRBJ2-7; D is possibly TRBD2 (6 bases). Germline CDR1 is MNHEY and CDR2 is SVGAGI. The V end was cut by 2 bases, the J end by 4 bases, with 6 bases between. This CDR3 has 12 amino acids. In DNA, the CDR3 is TGTGCCAGCAGTTACGCGGGATACGAGCAGTACTTC. Protein product: CASSYAGYEQYF.

The table lists this clonotype with many counts. This rearrangement joins TRBV7-2 to TRBJ2-2, with D tentatively TRBD2 (5 bases). Trimming left V 5 bases short and J 1 base short, with 14 bases between. Per germline, CDR1 SGHTA and CDR2 FQGNSA. This CDR3 region has 16 residues. The chain's CDR3 is CASSERSGWNTGELFF. Written as DNA, the CDR3 is TGTGCCAGCAGCGAAAGGAGCGGTTGGAACACCGGGGAGCTGTTTTTT.

This clonotype was seen at least ten times. This chain joins TRBV10-3 and TRBJ2-3; D is unresolved. This CDR3 region has 14 residues. Germline V lookup: CDR1 ENHRY, CDR2 SYGVKD. V was trimmed by 5 bases and J by 5 bases, leaving 14 bases between them. CDR3 amino acids: CAISLDPREDTQYF. The CDR3 DNA is TGTGCCATCAGTCTAGACCCAAGGGAAGATACGCAGTATTTT.

This clonotype was counted a few times. V is TRBV12-3 or TRBV12-4 and J is TRBJ2-5; D is unresolved. Trimming pared 5 bases from V and 4 bases from J, leaving 11 bases between. The CDR3 length is 13 residues. Written as DNA, the CDR3 is TGTGCCAGCAGTGTTGCTAGAACAGAGACCCAGTACTTC. This encodes CASSVARTETQYF.

This clonotype was detected many times. The chain recombines TRBV7-9 with TRBJ2-1; 8 positions agree with TRBD1. Germline V CDR1 and CDR2: SEHNR, FQNEAQ (reference sequence). V dropped 2 bases and J dropped 7; count of bases not matched to a gene: 4. This CDR3 comprises 14 residues. The chain's CDR3 is CASSLTQGENEQFF. The CDR3 DNA reads as TGTGCCAGCAGCTTAACACAGGGGGAGAATGAGCAGTTCTTC.

This chain connects TRBV21-1 to TRBJ2-7; the table's D call of TRBD1 was not tested on the DNA. TRBV21-1 has pseudogene status. This CDR3 contains 16 residues. In DNA form, the CDR3 reads TGTGCCCTCCGTTTGGGCAGGGGCTACCGCTCCTACGAGCAGTACTTC. Translation: CALRLGRGYRSYEQYF.

This clonotype was detected ten times or more. V is TRBV6-2 or TRBV6-3 and J is TRBJ1-2; 8 bases line up with TRBD1. The CDR3 consists of 17 residues. Per germline, CDR1 MNHEY and CDR2 SVGEGT. J gave up 8 bases and V 0 bases, and 14 bases lay outside the gene matches. CDR3 coding DNA: TGTGCCAGCAGTTACTCGAGCCTCCTTGGACAGGGAGGAGGCTACACCTTC. It translates to CASSYSSLLGQGGGYTF.

The table lists this clonotype with a few counts. The chain recombines TRBV4-3 with TRBJ2-1, with 7 bases that match TRBD2. Germline assignment: CDR1 LGHNA and CDR2 YSLEER. This CDR3 is 14 amino acids long. J was trimmed by 16 bases and V by 0 bases; bases with no gene match: 12. CDR3 nucleotides: TGCGCCAGCAGCCAAGATTGGAGCGGGACGTTCCAATTCTTC. It specifies CASSQDWSGTFQFF.

Many counts were recorded for this clonotype. The V gene is TRBV12-3 or TRBV12-4, the J gene TRBJ2-1, with D possibly matching TRBD2 (7 bases). With 6 bases removed from V and 5 bases from J, the gap between germline ends came to 14 bases. The length of the CDR3 is 14 residues. The CDR3 DNA follows: TGTGCCAGCAGCGGGACTAACAGGGACAATGAGCAGTTCTTC. It yields the protein CASSGTNRDNEQFF.